Given below is one T cell receptor (beta chain) in context. Antigen: not known. These data are taken from a study of cytomegalovirus exposure and HLA in healthy donors. This CDR3 spans 15 amino acids. The V and J ends lost 0 bases and 8 bases, in that order; junction bases with no gene match: 8. Germline values: CDR1 LGHNA, CDR2 YNFKEQ. Study-level points and caveats: TCR beta chain V- and J-gene trimming was linked, in a later analysis, to a missense variant in DCLRE1C. Some TCR beta chains (more than 150 of them) were listed as cytomegalovirus-associated.

The PCR was carried out with 60 Vbeta primers and 13 Jbeta primers. The data were produced by immunoSEQ multiplex PCR, yet TCRdb's version contains in-frame clones alone and is incomplete. Of about 98,000 clones in the sample, roughly 81% were seen once. This sequence was found in a man aged 35 to 55 in good health and CMV-seronegative. The sample comprised PBMCs. The chain has TRBV4-2 and TRBJ1-2; 8 nucleotides match TRBD1. For the CDR3, the DNA is TGTGCCAGCAGCCAAGATTTAGCAGGGGGCGGAGGCTACACCTTC. Protein: CASSQDLAGGGGYTF.